Listed here are 20 T cell receptor beta chains from one sample, sequenced in a study of blood T cell repertoires in COVID-19 (dated by TCRdb to about 2020). Libraries were made using the immunoSEQ multiplex PCR assay. TCRdb limited this immuneACCESS table to in-frame rearrangements with V and J called. A share of clones is missing; checked studies link under half to unresolved V genes, and the rest is unexplained. Counted in this sample were some 140,000 clones; just under 85% of them appeared once. 9.5% to 15% of the sample belongs to the ten largest clones. Source material: peripheral blood. These receptors came from a human donor in a cohort sampled during active COVID-19.

This chain uses TRBV18 with TRBJ1-4; D is unresolved. Germline CDR1 is KGHSH and CDR2 is LQKENI. V lost 2 bases and J 5 bases, leaving 12 bases between the germline ends. This CDR3 has 15 amino acids. The CDR3, as DNA: TGTGCCAGCTCACCAATTGACAACGCCAATGAAAAACTGTTTTTT. It yields the protein CASSPIDNANEKLFF.

The V and J genes are TRBV7-9 and TRBJ2-7; D possibly corresponds to TRBD1 (6 bases). V dropped 1 base and J dropped 6 bases, with 13 bases sitting between them. CDR1 and CDR2 (germline): SEHNR, FQNEAQ (reference sequence). CDR3 length: 14 residues. Here the CDR3 DNA reads TGTGCCAGCAGCTTAGAAGCGACAGGAGGCGAGCAGTACTTC. This gives the protein CASSLEATGGEQYF.

The rearrangement joins TRBV4-1 to TRBJ1-4; TRBD1 is a possible D gene (6 bases). The CDR3 totals 15 residues. From germline, CDR1 is MGHRA and CDR2 YSYEKL. Deletions cut 0 bases from V and 8 bases from J, with 13 bases between. CDR3 sequence: CASSQDTGRGEKLFF. The CDR3 nucleotides read TGCGCCAGCAGCCAAGATACAGGGAGAGGGGAAAAACTGTTTTTT.

The rearrangement links TRBV12-3 or TRBV12-4 to TRBJ2-7; the D is unclear. The CDR3 totals 13 residues. V shed 3 bases and J shed 4 bases, with 10 bases lying between them. CDR3 in DNA: TGTGCCAGCAGTTTCGGCACTACATACGAGCAGTACTTC. It encodes CASSFGTTYEQYF.

This clone showed up just once. The chain carries TRBV19 and TRBJ2-2; the match to TRBD1 covers 8 bases. The CDR3 runs to 13 residues. From germline, CDR1 is LNHDA and CDR2 SQIVND (reference sequence). The junction had 7 bases not matched to a gene; V was cut back by 9 bases and J by 7 bases. In nucleotides, the CDR3 is TGTGCCAGCGTTAGACAGGGGAACGGGGAGCTGTTTTTT. Its translation: CASVRQGNGELFF.

The V gene is TRBV5-5, the J gene TRBJ2-7; 11 bases match TRBD1. The CDR3 contains 18 residues. The germline V gene encodes CDR1 SGHKS and CDR2 YYEKEE (reference sequence). V lost 3 bases, J lost 0 bases, and 11 bases stayed unmatched. CDR3 nucleotide sequence: TGTGCCAGCAGCTGGGACAGGGGGAGAGGGGGGAGCTCCTACGAGCAGTACTTC. It translates to CASSWDRGRGGSSYEQYF.

This clone was counted once. The J gene is TRBJ2-3, the V gene TRBV9; 8 nucleotides match TRBD2. The germline gives CDR1 SGDLS, CDR2 YYNGEE. V lost 6 bases, J lost 0 bases, and 6 bases stayed unmatched. The CDR3 runs 15 residues. The CDR3 loop is CASNPAGASTDTQYF. DNA of the CDR3: TGTGCCAGCAACCCAGCGGGGGCCAGCACAGATACGCAGTATTTT.

The chain couples TRBV2 to TRBJ2-3, with 9 bases lining up with TRBD2. The CDR3 spans 16 residues. The junction had 15 bases not matched to a gene; V was cut back by 5 bases and J by 9 bases. Germline CDR1 is SNHLY and CDR2 is FYNNEI. The CDR3 bases are TGTGCCAGCAGTTGGTCAGATAGCGGGGGTTCCGGCACGCAGTATTTT. This translates into CASSWSDSGGSGTQYF. Supplemented by reference TRBV2 and TRBJ2-3, the full variable domain reads EPEVTQTPSHQVTQMGQEVILRCVPISNHLYFYWYRQILGQKVEFLVSFYNNEISEKSEIFDDQFSVERPDGSNFTLKIRSTKLEDSAMYFCASSWSDSGGSGTQYFGPGTRLTVL.

The rearrangement uses TRBV30 and TRBJ1-1; no firm D call. The CDR3 consists of 13 residues. Germline lookup yields CDR1 GTSNPN and CDR2 SVGIG (reference sequence). The V gene lost 0 bases and the J gene lost 8 bases, with 13 bases spanning the gap. CDR3: CAWSVLEGAEAFF. The CDR3 region has the DNA TGTGCCTGGAGTGTACTTGAGGGCGCCGAAGCTTTCTTT.

This clone was observed once. The rearrangement links TRBV29-1 to TRBJ2-1; 9 nucleotides align to TRBD2. Per germline, CDR1 SQVTM and CDR2 ANQGSEA. J gave up 5 bases and V 8 bases, and 13 bases lay outside the gene matches. The CDR3 totals 15 residues. CDR3 nucleotide sequence: TGCAGCATTAGAAAGGGGACTAGCCCCAACAATGAGCAGTTCTTC. As protein: CSIRKGTSPNNEQFF.

This rearrangement joins TRBV6-5 to TRBJ2-1; D may be TRBD1 (6 bases). Germline assignment: CDR1 MNHEY and CDR2 SVGAGI. This CDR3 is built from 13 residues. V was trimmed by 6 bases and J by 5 bases, leaving 11 bases between them. The CDR3: CASRTGNDNEQFF. The CDR3 DNA reads as TGTGCCAGCAGGACAGGTAATGACAATGAGCAGTTCTTC.

The J gene is TRBJ2-5, the V gene TRBV7-9; D gene uncertain. The V end was cut by 5 bases, the J end by 4 bases, with 5 bases between. The CDR3 has 11 amino acids. Germline V gene data show CDR1 as SEHNR and CDR2 as FQNEAQ (reference sequence). The CDR3 DNA reads TGTGCCAGCAGCCGTATAGAGACCCAGTACTTC. It is translated as CASSRIETQYF. Using reference TRBV7-9 and TRBJ2-5 for the parts outside the CDR3, the full variable domain is DTGVSQNPRHKITKRGQNVTFRCDPISEHNRLYWYRQTLGQGPEFLTYFQNEAQLEKSRLLSDRFSAERPKGSFSTLEIQRTEQGDSAMYLCASSRIETQYFGPGTRLLVL.

The chain carries TRBV7-2 and TRBJ1-1; possible D gene TRBD1, 6 bases. The CDR3 has 15 amino acids. V lost 5 bases to trimming and J lost 1 base, with 14 bases between them. Germline V lookup: CDR1 SGHTA, CDR2 FQGNSA. CDR3 sequence reads: CASSHPTGANTEAFF. DNA of the CDR3: TGTGCCAGCAGCCATCCGACAGGCGCGAACACTGAAGCTTTCTTT.

This sequence joins TRBV5-4 and TRBJ2-3, with a weak D call TRBD2 (5 bases). Per the germline V gene, CDR1 is SGHNT and CDR2 is YYREEE (reference sequence). The CDR3 length is 13 residues. Deletions cut 1 base from V and 4 bases from J, with 7 bases between. This chain's CDR3 is CASSLKGADTQYF. The DNA of the CDR3 is TGTGCCAGCAGCTTGAAGGGAGCAGATACGCAGTATTTT.

In its sample, this clone ranks as medium-sized. The rearrangement joins TRBV7-9 to TRBJ2-1; 10 nucleotides line up with TRBD2. Per germline, CDR1 SEHNR and CDR2 FQNEAQ (reference sequence). The CDR3 extends over 15 amino acids. V shed 5 bases and J 6 bases; nucleotides not matched to a gene: 7. The CDR3 loop reads CASSPTSGVRNEQFF. DNA of the CDR3: TGTGCCAGCAGCCCAACTAGCGGGGTTCGCAATGAGCAGTTCTTC. Drawing the rest from reference TRBV7-9 and TRBJ2-1, the complete variable domain is DTGVSQNPRHKITKRGQNVTFRCDPISEHNRLYWYRQTLGQGPEFLTYFQNEAQLEKSRLLSDRFSAERPKGSFSTLEIQRTEQGDSAMYLCASSPTSGVRNEQFFGPGTRLTVL.

The chain joins TRBV2 to TRBJ2-1, with D perhaps matching TRBD1 (6 bases). CDR1 is SNHLY and CDR2 is FYNNEI in the germline V gene. Between the trimmed V and J ends, which lost 8 bases and 6 bases, there was a span of 17 bases. CDR3 length: 14 amino acids. The CDR3 loop is CASATGTWINEQFF. In DNA form, the CDR3 reads TGTGCCAGCGCTACTGGGACATGGATCAATGAGCAGTTCTTC.

This clone was picked up one time. This chain uses TRBV27 with TRBJ1-6; 10 bases are a match to TRBD1. This CDR3 contains 14 residues. J lost 14 bases, V lost 6 bases, and 10 bases had no gene match. The germline V gene encodes CDR1 MNHEY and CDR2 SMNVEV (reference sequence). This chain's CDR3 is CASRPRDRGWALHF. The CDR3 bases are TGTGCCAGCAGGCCTCGGGACAGGGGTTGGGCCCTCCACTTT.

The chain couples TRBV11-2 to TRBJ2-5; 11 bases match TRBD2. The CDR3 is made up of 16 amino acids. Germline CDR1 is SGHAT and CDR2 is FQNNGV. V gave up 4 bases and J gave up 3 bases; unmatched junction bases: 7. CDR3 nucleotides: TGTGCCAGCAGCTCCTCGGGACTAGCGGAGGAAGAGACCCAGTACTTC. This sequence encodes CASSSSGLAEEETQYF.

CDR3 DNA: TGTGCCTGGAGACTAGCGGGGGGAAATGAGCAGTTCTTC. This codes for CAWRLAGGNEQFF. This chain joins TRBV30 and TRBJ2-1; 12 nucleotides agree with TRBD2. The CDR3 sequence is 13 residues long. The germline V gene has CDR1 GTSNPN and CDR2 SVGIG (reference sequence). The junction had 1 base not matched to a gene; V was cut back by 3 bases and J by 7 bases.

The chain carries TRBV6-6 and TRBJ1-5; 7 bases map to TRBD1. This CDR3 comprises 16 residues. Germline lookup yields CDR1 MNHNY and CDR2 SVGAGI (reference sequence). J was trimmed by 2 bases and V by 5 bases; bases with no gene match: 9. The CDR3 coding sequence is TGTGCCAGCAGTCGACAGGGCCAACTTGGCAATCAGCCCCAGCATTTT. It codes for CASSRQGQLGNQPQHF.